The 15 T cell receptor beta chains listed next were all sequenced from one sample in a study of regulatory T cells in long-lasting Graves disease. Arm-PCR with iRepertoire HTBI primers amplified the CDR3 regions for these TCR beta libraries. TCRdb used MiXCR to reprocess the multiplex PCR reads, holding one entry per CDR3 protein. The repertoire has some 340,000 distinct CDR3 sequences, 20% to 25% of them found once; the top ten carry 28%. Noted time point: persistent/refractory GD, antithyroid drugs over 5 years with positive TRAb. Following extraction of RNA from PBMCs, that RNA was used to make the TCR library. The sample was peripheral blood mononuclear cells (PBMCs), taken when the disease was refractory, from a patient treated with antithyroid drugs. The receptor set was obtained from a woman aged 35 to 49 with Graves disease.

This clonotype was seen at least ten times. The rearrangement uses TRBV28 and TRBJ2-4; 7 bases align to TRBD1. The CDR3 consists of 14 residues. Per the germline V gene, CDR1 is MDHEN and CDR2 is SYDVKM. After removal of 6 bases from V and 0 bases from J, the junction contained 2 bases not matched to a gene. In DNA form, the CDR3 reads TGTGCCAGCAGAGACAGGGTAGCCAAAAACATTCAGTACTTC. It codes for CASRDRVAKNIQYF.

This clonotype was counted between two and nine times. V is TRBV9 and J is TRBJ2-1; D is ambiguous. The germline CDR1 and CDR2 sequences are SGDLS and YYNGEE. CDR3 size: 11 residues. Between the trimmed V and J ends, which lost 3 bases and 5 bases, there was a span of 3 bases. This CDR3 reads CASSADNEQFF. The CDR3 DNA reads TGTGCCAGCAGCGCCGACAATGAGCAGTTCTTC.

The V gene is TRBV11-2, the J gene TRBJ1-2, with 7 bases matching TRBD1. The CDR3 consists of 15 residues. The germline V gene encodes CDR1 SGHAT and CDR2 FQNNGV. V trimming: 3 bases; J trimming: 3 bases; junction bases outside the gene matches: 7. CDR3 residues: CASSFPGGGDYGYTF. CDR3 nucleotide sequence: TGTGCCAGCAGCTTCCCAGGGGGTGGAGACTATGGCTACACCTTC.

The chain carries TRBV19 and TRBJ2-2, with D perhaps TRBD2 (6 bases). The CDR3 totals 16 residues. Germline V CDR1 and CDR2: LNHDA, SQIVND (reference sequence). V was cut by 3 bases and J by 6 bases, with 17 bases left in between. CDR3 region: CASSIGRGLIAGELFF. The DNA of the CDR3 is TGTGCCAGTAGTATTGGAAGGGGACTCATCGCCGGGGAGCTGTTTTTT.

This clonotype appeared many times. V gene TRBV6-1 combines with J gene TRBJ1-2; no definite D call. V shed 6 bases and J shed 1 base, with 15 bases lying between them. The CDR3 loop spans 15 amino acids. Germline loops: CDR1 MNHNS, CDR2 SASEGT. The CDR3 DNA sequence: TGTGCCAGCAGCCAACTGGGGTACCTTAACTATGGCTACACCTTC. It yields the protein CASSQLGYLNYGYTF.

This clonotype was counted between two and nine times. Being one base from a much bigger clone, this may be a read error. The rearrangement links TRBV28 to TRBJ2-7; 10 bases line up with TRBD1. The CDR3 sequence is 16 residues long. CDR1 is MDHEN and CDR2 is SYDVKM in the germline V gene. Written as DNA, the CDR3 is TGTGCCAGCAGTCGCCCTCGGGACAGGGGAAGCTACGGGCAGTACTTC. Translating it yields CASSRPRDRGSYGQYF.

CDR3 loop: CASSSYHRTGGASGANVLTF. CDR3 nucleotide sequence: TGTGCCAGCAGCTCTTACCACCGGACAGGGGGCGCATCTGGGGCCAACGTCCTGACTTTC. This chain uses TRBV11-2 with TRBJ2-6, with 11 bases matching TRBD1. Trimming removed 4 bases from V and 1 base from J; junction bases left unmatched: 12. Germline V gene data show CDR1 as SGHAT and CDR2 as FQNNGV. The length of the CDR3 is 20 residues.

This chain links TRBV20-1 with TRBJ2-3, with 14 bases fitting TRBD2. Germline CDR1 is DFQATT and CDR2 is SNEGSKA (reference sequence). With 0 bases clipped from V and 4 bases from J, the junction kept 6 bases outside the gene matches. This CDR3 comprises 17 residues. CDR3 in amino acids: CSARDTGLAGGSDTQYF. In nucleotides, the CDR3 is TGCAGTGCTAGAGATACAGGACTAGCGGGAGGTTCAGATACGCAGTATTTT.

V usage is TRBV4-2 and J usage is TRBJ2-3; D call uncertain. The V gene's germline CDR1 is LGHNA and CDR2 YNFKEQ. The CDR3 extends over 17 amino acids. Trimming removed 3 bases from V and 6 bases from J, with 22 bases in between. This CDR3 is CASSQVGPTPISDTQYF. The CDR3 nucleotides are TGTGCCAGCAGCCAGGTCGGGCCTACCCCTATATCGGATACGCAGTATTTT.

With respect to this clonotype: One junction end does not reproduce the germline sequence, and a read error may be involved. The V gene is TRBV5-6, the J gene TRBJ1-5; D is unresolved. The CDR3 is made up of 14 amino acids. Germline loops: CDR1 SGHDT, CDR2 YYEEEE. CDR3 DNA sequence: TGTGCCAGCAGCTCATTGGGTAGCAATCAGCCCCCGCATTTT. This codes for CASSSLGSNQPPHF. The full variable domain, completed using reference TRBV5-6 and TRBJ1-5, is DAGVTQSPTHLIKTRGQQVTLRCSPKSGHDTVSWYQQALGQGPQFIFQYYEEEERQRGNFPDRFSGHQFPNYSSELNVNALLLGDSALYLCASSSLGSNQPPHFGDGTRLSIL.

There are many counts of this clonotype. The chain joins TRBV11-2 to TRBJ1-2, with no clear D. Germline CDR1 SGHAT, CDR2 FQNNGV. The V and J ends lost 6 bases and 7 bases respectively, with 12 bases between them. This CDR3 region has 12 residues. CDR3 amino acids: CASSSGRGGYTF. DNA of the CDR3: TGTGCCAGCAGTTCGGGCCGGGGTGGCTACACCTTC.

Only a few counts were recorded for this clonotype. The J gene is TRBJ1-1, the V gene TRBV24-1; TRBD1 agrees at 9 bases. The CDR3 contains 15 residues. The germline CDR1 and CDR2 sequences are KGHDR and SFDVKD. V trimming: 3 bases; J trimming: 1 base; junction bases outside the gene matches: 2. CDR3: CATSDAGQGNTEAFF. DNA of the CDR3: TGTGCCACCAGTGATGCGGGACAGGGGAACACTGAAGCTTTCTTT.

This clonotype has just a few counts. This CDR3 is CASSLGRGRVGGNTIYF. Here the CDR3 DNA reads TGTGCCAGCAGCTTAGGTCGGGGCAGGGTGGGTGGAAACACCATATATTTT. The rearrangement uses TRBV7-8 and TRBJ1-3, with a tentative D call TRBD1 (5 bases). The CDR3 totals 17 residues. CDR1 SGHVS and CDR2 FQNEAQ come from the germline V gene. V was clipped by 1 base and J by 3 bases, with 16 bases between them.

This clonotype was observed at least ten times. The J gene is TRBJ1-2, the V gene TRBV29-1; no reliable D call. The germline gives CDR1 SQVTM, CDR2 ANQGSEA. Trimming took 6 bases from V and 8 from J, leaving 13 bases between them. This CDR3 region has 11 residues. For the CDR3, the DNA is TGCAGCGTCGTGACGAATAACGGCTACACCTTC. Residues: CSVVTNNGYTF.

This clonotype was seen just once. One junction end disagrees with the germline gene, perhaps due to a read error. The chain is built from TRBV7-3 and TRBJ2-2; D is unresolved. Germline CDR1 SGHTA, CDR2 FQGTGA. CDR3 length: 15 residues. The CDR3 spells CASSSRPAQAGELFF. The CDR3 nucleotides read TGTGCTAGCAGCTCTCGACCAGCGCAGGCCGGGGAGCTGTTTTTT.